Listed here are 27 T cell receptor beta chains from one sample, sequenced in a study of cytomegalovirus exposure and HLA in healthy donors. Use of 60 Vbeta and 13 Jbeta primers characterized the PCR. Here immunoSEQ multiplex PCR was the method, and the copy in TCRdb shows in-frame clones only, minus some. In the table there are 75,000 to 100,000 clones, around 8% of which are singletons. Sequencing was carried out using PBMCs. The source is a man in his fifties or sixties in good health and CMV-seronegative.

V gene TRBV2 combines with J gene TRBJ2-2; the D gene is possibly TRBD2 (6 bases). CDR1 and CDR2 from the germline V gene are SNHLY and FYNNEI. This CDR3 contains 15 residues. V lost 7 bases, J lost 4 bases, and 16 bases lay in between. CDR3 DNA sequence: TGTGCCAGCAATTTGATGGGGGGTGGCACCGGGGAGCTGTTTTTT. Residues: CASNLMGGGTGELFF.

The CDR3 loop is CASTRHSGANVLTF. CDR3 sequence (DNA): TGTGCCAGCACGAGGCACTCTGGGGCCAACGTCCTGACTTTC. This rearrangement joins TRBV2 to TRBJ2-6, with unresolved D. This CDR3 region has 14 residues. CDR1 is SNHLY, CDR2 FYNNEI, per germline. Between the trimmed V and J ends, which lost 7 bases and 0 bases, there was a span of 7 bases.

The chain links TRBV27 to TRBJ1-1, with D possibly matching TRBD1 (5 bases). Germline V lookup: CDR1 MNHEY, CDR2 SMNVEV (reference sequence). This CDR3 is built from 15 residues. V shed 4 bases and J shed 1 base, with 13 bases lying between them. The CDR3 DNA is TGTGCCAGCAGTTACGGAGGGCAGGGGAACACTGAAGCTTTCTTT. Its translation: CASSYGGQGNTEAFF.

Turning to this clone: The same CDR3 is also encoded by other DNA sequences in this sample. The rearrangement uses TRBV28 and TRBJ1-5; 8 bases map to TRBD1. With 3 bases clipped from V and 2 bases from J, the junction kept 0 bases outside the gene matches. The CDR3 runs to 14 residues. CDR1 and CDR2 from the germline V gene are MDHEN and SYDVKM. For the CDR3, the DNA is TGTGCCAGCAGTTTGGGACAGGGCAATCAGCCCCAGCATTTT. Encoded protein: CASSLGQGNQPQHF.

V gene TRBV9 combines with J gene TRBJ2-2, with D tentatively TRBD2 (6 bases). The CDR3 has 17 amino acids. V was trimmed by 2 bases and J by 5 bases, leaving 19 bases between them. Germline loops: CDR1 SGDLS, CDR2 YYNGEE. CDR3 sequence (DNA): TGTGCCAGCAGCGTTCCCTCTGGGGGGATCGAAACCGGGGAGCTGTTTTTT. It codes for CASSVPSGGIETGELFF.

This sequence joins TRBV5-8 and TRBJ1-3, with no clear D. CDR1 and CDR2 (germline): SGHTS, YDEGEE. There are 12 residues in the CDR3. V was cut by 2 bases and J by 5 bases, with 5 bases left in between. The CDR3 nucleotides are TGTGCCAGCAGCTTAGCAAGAAACACCATATATTTT. Translating gives CASSLARNTIYF.

The chain combines TRBV19 with TRBJ2-3; 7 positions match TRBD2. The length of the CDR3 is 13 residues. CDR1 LNHDA and CDR2 SQIVND come from the germline V gene (reference sequence). The junction had 3 bases not matched to a gene; V was cut back by 3 bases and J by 6 bases. The CDR3 sequence is CASSIGTKDTQYF. The CDR3, as DNA: TGTGCCAGTAGTATTGGGACTAAGGATACGCAGTATTTT.

The V call is TRBV25-1, the J call TRBJ1-1; D perhaps matches TRBD1 (5 bases). The V gene lost 2 bases and the J gene lost 10 bases, with 14 bases spanning the gap. Germline-derived CDR1 and CDR2 are MGHDK and SYGVNS. The length of the CDR3 is 13 residues. CDR3 nucleotide sequence: TGTGCCAGCAGTGAAAAGGGGAATCGAGGAGCTTTCTTT. This encodes CASSEKGNRGAFF.

The sample holds a few counts of this clone. The chain combines TRBV7-8 with TRBJ2-1; D ambiguous. The CDR3 spans 15 residues. Germline V CDR1 and CDR2: SGHVS, FQNEAQ. V was pared by 3 bases and J by 0 bases, with 9 bases between. CDR3 in amino acids: CASSLGRNSYNEQFF. The CDR3 DNA reads TGTGCCAGCAGCTTGGGCCGGAACTCCTACAATGAGCAGTTCTTC.

The chain couples TRBV5-1 to TRBJ1-1; D is possibly TRBD1 (5 bases). Trimming took 8 bases from V and 3 from J, leaving 29 bases between them. This CDR3 comprises 18 residues. Germline assignment: CDR1 SGHRS and CDR2 YFSETQ. The CDR3 nucleotides read TGCGCCAGTAGGTCGTTTGGTGACAGAGGAGGGCGGGACACTGAAGCTTTCTTT. Translating it yields CASRSFGDRGGRDTEAFF. The entire variable domain, with the rest obtained from reference TRBV5-1 and TRBJ1-1, is as follows: KAGVTQTPRYLIKTRGQQVTLSCSPISGHRSVSWYQQTPGQGLQFLFEYFSETQRNKGNFPGRFSGRQFSNSRSEMNVSTLELGDSALYLCASRSFGDRGGRDTEAFFGQGTRLTVV.

The CDR3 bases are TGTGCCAGCAAAGGGGTAGCGGGAGACGAGCAGTACTTC. Amino acids: CASKGVAGDEQYF. This sequence joins TRBV6-5 and TRBJ2-7; TRBD2 agrees at 9 bases. CDR3 length: 13 residues. Per the germline V gene, CDR1 is MNHEY and CDR2 is SVGAGI. The V and J ends lost 7 bases and 5 bases, in that order; junction bases with no gene match: 6.

The sample holds many counts of this clone. The J gene is TRBJ1-5, the V gene TRBV7-2; 7 nucleotides match TRBD1. CDR3 length: 15 amino acids. The trim removed 4 bases at V and 1 base at J, leaving 4 bases unmatched. Germline values: CDR1 SGHTA, CDR2 FQGNSA. CDR3 sequence: CASSSGTVSNQPQHF. In DNA form, the CDR3 reads TGTGCCAGCAGCTCGGGGACAGTCAGCAATCAGCCCCAGCATTTT. The variable domain in full, completed from reference TRBV7-2 and TRBJ1-5, reads GAGVSQSPSNKVTEKGKDVELRCDPISGHTALYWYRQSLGQGLEFLIYFQGNSAPDKSGLPSDRFSAERTGGSVSTLTIQRTQQEDSAVYLCASSSGTVSNQPQHFGDGTRLSIL.

This clone was seen a handful of times. The chain recombines TRBV6-1 with TRBJ2-5, with TRBD1 as a possible D gene (6 bases). The CDR3 is 15 amino acids. Per germline, CDR1 MNHNS and CDR2 SASEGT. V lost 7 bases and J 7 bases, leaving 22 bases between the germline ends. CDR3 region: CASKLWGPDLGTQYF. For the CDR3, the DNA is TGTGCCAGCAAGTTGTGGGGGCCCGACTTGGGGACCCAGTACTTC.

This clone came up a few times. The rearrangement uses TRBV4-1 and TRBJ2-5; D not certain. The V gene's germline CDR1 is MGHRA and CDR2 YSYEKL. V was trimmed by 0 bases and J by 1 base, leaving 12 bases between them. The CDR3 has 16 amino acids. This CDR3 is CASSQDVTGVQETQYF. CDR3 in DNA: TGCGCCAGCAGCCAAGATGTTACTGGAGTCCAAGAGACCCAGTACTTC.

The V and J genes are TRBV10-3 and TRBJ2-7; 11 bases align to TRBD1. Germline CDR1 reads ENHRY; CDR2 reads SYGVKD. J lost 2 bases, V lost 10 bases, and 7 bases had no gene match. The length of the CDR3 is 14 residues. The CDR3 region is CATRGQGATYEQYF. The CDR3 DNA follows: TGTGCCACCCGCGGACAGGGGGCGACCTACGAGCAGTACTTC.

The V and J genes are TRBV6-5 and TRBJ2-7, with TRBD1 identical over 8 bases. Germline V gene lookup returns CDR1 MNHEY and CDR2 SVGAGI. V was clipped by 2 bases and J by 4 bases; unmatched bases: 7. CDR3 length equals 15 residues. This chain's CDR3 is CASSYGGQGRYEQYF. CDR3 coding DNA: TGTGCCAGCAGTTACGGCGGACAGGGACGATACGAGCAGTACTTC.

There are a few counts of this clone. The chain uses TRBV10-3 and TRBJ2-1; D is uncertain. This CDR3 has 11 amino acids. V gave up 2 bases and J gave up 7 bases, with 3 bases separating them. From germline, CDR1 is ENHRY and CDR2 SYGVKD. CDR3 in DNA: TGTGCCATCAGTGAGGAGAATGAGCAGTTCTTC. It translates to CAISEENEQFF.

The chain combines TRBV6-6 with TRBJ1-4, with 7 nucleotides matching TRBD1. The CDR3 covers 14 residues. Germline V gene lookup returns CDR1 MNHNY and CDR2 SVGAGI (reference sequence). The junction had 6 bases not matched to a gene; V was cut back by 4 bases and J by 7 bases. As DNA, the CDR3 is TGTGCCAGCAGTTCTACAGGGGAGAGTGAAAAACTGTTTTTT. This codes for CASSSTGESEKLFF.

This clone was picked up a small number of times. V and J are TRBV19 and TRBJ1-4; the D gene is possibly TRBD1 (6 bases). This CDR3 spans 14 amino acids. Germline CDR1 is LNHDA and CDR2 is SQIVND (reference sequence). V was pared by 7 bases and J by 7 bases, with 16 bases between. CDR3 DNA: TGTGCCAGTACGAACAGGGATCGGGGTGAAAAACTGTTTTTT. This gives the protein CASTNRDRGEKLFF.

The V gene is TRBV4-1, the J gene TRBJ2-2; D might be TRBD2 (5 bases). The CDR3 runs 15 residues. Between the trimmed V and J ends, which lost 2 bases and 1 base, there was a span of 8 bases. The germline V gene encodes CDR1 MGHRA and CDR2 YSYEKL. CDR3 residues: CASSQPSGNTGELFF. The CDR3 DNA is TGCGCCAGCAGCCAACCCAGCGGGAACACCGGGGAGCTGTTTTTT.

A few counts support this clone. The chain has TRBV5-1 and TRBJ2-7; possibly TRBD2 for D (6 bases). The CDR3 runs to 14 residues. Germline V gene data show CDR1 as SGHRS and CDR2 as YFSETQ. Trimming removed 4 bases at V and 2 bases at J, with 13 bases between. CDR3 nucleotides: TGCGCCAGCAGCAGCCTAGCGACTACCTACGAGCAGTACTTC. Residues: CASSSLATTYEQYF.

This chain uses TRBV7-6 with TRBJ1-4; D gene ambiguous. This CDR3 is built from 16 residues. Germline assignment: CDR1 SGHVS and CDR2 FNYEAQ. V was shortened by 5 bases and J by 0 bases, with 13 bases between the two germline ends. CDR3 amino acids: CASSDYIDATNEKLFF. The CDR3 coding sequence is TGTGCCAGCAGCGACTATATAGATGCAACTAATGAAAAACTGTTTTTT.

The rearrangement joins TRBV19 to TRBJ1-1; D gene uncertain. The CDR3 runs 15 residues. Germline lookup yields CDR1 LNHDA and CDR2 SQIVND (reference sequence). Trimming shortened V by 6 bases and J by 0 bases, and 14 bases separated the two germline ends. CDR3 residues: CASRWGGEVNTEAFF. The CDR3 DNA follows: TGTGCCAGTAGATGGGGAGGAGAAGTGAACACTGAAGCTTTCTTT.

This clone was seen a handful of times. The same CDR3 also results from other DNA sequences found in this sample. J is TRBJ2-1 and V is TRBV29-1; a weak D match, TRBD2 (7 bases). The CDR3 is 19 residues long. V was pared by 1 base and J by 1 base, with 23 bases between. Germline V lookup: CDR1 SQVTM, CDR2 ANQGSEA. The CDR3 nucleotides read TGCAGCGTTGAAGGAGGCGGGGGCTTCTATAAAGGATCCTACAATGAGCAGTTCTTC. It is translated as CSVEGGGGFYKGSYNEQFF.

This clone was detected only a few times. V usage is TRBV5-1 and J usage is TRBJ2-1, with no clear D. The ends were cut back, 0 bases at V and 4 bases at J, with 8 bases in the middle. Germline loops: CDR1 SGHRS, CDR2 YFSETQ. The CDR3 runs 14 residues. This CDR3 reads CASSLEAKYNEQFF. CDR3 in DNA: TGCGCCAGCAGCTTGGAAGCGAAGTACAATGAGCAGTTCTTC.

This clone showed up just a few times. This rearrangement joins TRBV25-1 to TRBJ2-7; a possible D gene is TRBD1 (6 bases). Deletions cut 1 base from V and 0 bases from J, with 10 bases between. Germline CDR1 MGHDK, CDR2 SYGVNS. The CDR3 has 15 residues. CDR3 DNA sequence: TGTGCCAGCAGTGAATTTGGGGGCTCCTCCTACGAGCAGTACTTC. This translates into CASSEFGGSSYEQYF.

The sample holds a few counts of this clone. This rearrangement joins TRBV2 to TRBJ2-2; TRBD1 aligns across 7 bases. With 11 bases clipped from V and 2 bases from J, the junction kept 8 bases outside the gene matches. CDR3 length: 14 amino acids. Per the germline V gene, CDR1 is SNHLY and CDR2 is FYNNEI. The DNA for the CDR3 is TGTGCCGGAATGACAGGGCCAAACACCGGGGAGCTGTTTTTT. The encoded protein is CAGMTGPNTGELFF.